Listed below are T cell receptor beta chains from one sample, sequenced in a study of blood T cell repertoires in COVID-19. TCRdb's copy holds only in-frame clones and misses some; the assay was immunoSEQ multiplex PCR. This table has hundreds of thousands of clones, roughly 90% appearing once. Specimen: PBMCs or T cells enriched from blood (not recorded which). Receptor source: a woman aged 50 to 60 in a cohort exposed to, infected with or recovered from COVID-19 (not recorded which). Both conserved end residues are part of each CDR3. The order of the fields is D gene, clone size, V gene, CDR3 protein. D genes are given only for firm matches. Size values are once, few and many counts, or a class for expanded clones, and some rows have none.

TRBD1 | . | TRBV6-6 | CASSAGQMNEKLFF
. | . | TRBV7-8 | CASSSRRDSYNEQFF
. | few | TRBV7-2 | CASSLVQNSNQPQHF
. | . | TRBV6-4 | CASSDTGRTGELFF
TRBD1 | few | TRBV7-9 | CASSFPLQGETGELFF
TRBD1 | . | TRBV10-1 | CASSDRRQGMNTEAFF
TRBD1 | . | TRBV6-8 | CASSITAGTGSSYNSPLHF
TRBD2 | . | TRBV9 | CASSVTSVGYNEQFF
. | few | TRBV6-5 | CASSREGRDTEAFF
. | . | TRBV3-1/TRBV3-2 | CASSQIGDTEAFF
. | . | TRBV7-2 | CASSLDRRTYEQYF